A single sample gave rise to the 7 T cell receptor beta chains below, sequenced in a study of cytomegalovirus exposure and HLA in healthy donors. PCR amplification relied on 60 Vbeta primers (plus 13 Jbeta primers). Assay: immunoSEQ multiplex PCR; the TCRdb copy retains only in-frame clones and omits some. The table has approximately 120,000 clones, under 80% seen once; the top ten hold 13%. Sample: PBMCs. The source of these receptors is a woman aged 60-75 years in good health and CMV-seropositive.

The DNA of the CDR3 is TGTGCCAGTAGTCCCCTGACAGGGGGCGATCAGCCCCAGCATTTT. This encodes CASSPLTGGDQPQHF. V gene TRBV19 combines with J gene TRBJ1-5; 10 bases fit TRBD1. The CDR3 extends over 15 amino acids. Per the germline V gene, CDR1 is LNHDA and CDR2 is SQIVND (reference sequence). Trimming removed 5 bases from V and 5 bases from J; junction bases left unmatched: 6.

V is TRBV6-1 and J is TRBJ2-7, with 9 bases matching TRBD1. The germline CDR1 and CDR2 sequences are MNHNS and SASEGT. J lost 1 base, V lost 7 bases, and 2 bases had no gene match. The CDR3 consists of 13 residues. CDR3 region: CASMGQGSYEQYF. CDR3 nucleotide sequence: TGTGCCAGCATGGGACAGGGATCCTACGAGCAGTACTTC.

The chain links TRBV5-1 to TRBJ2-1; 7 bases line up with TRBD2. The CDR3 contains 19 residues. Germline CDR1 is SGHRS and CDR2 is YFSETQ. V lost 6 bases, J lost 5 bases, and 23 bases stayed unmatched. The DNA of the CDR3 is TGCGCCAGCATAGGGTCAGTTCGTCGTACGGGGGGTTTCGACAATGAGCAGTTCTTC. Protein product: CASIGSVRRTGGFDNEQFF.

In its sample, this clone was seen once. The chain couples TRBV6-8 to TRBJ1-2; no clear D. Trimming shortened V by 6 bases and J by 11 bases, and 10 bases separated the two germline ends. The CDR3 is made up of 10 amino acids. The germline gives CDR1 MNHGY, CDR2 SAAAGT. CDR3 in DNA: TGTGCCAGCAGGGGCATATCGTACACCTTC. This gives the protein CASRGISYTF.

The chain links TRBV11-2 to TRBJ2-5, with D unresolved. The better agreement between TRBJ2-7 and the DNA end casts doubt on the J call. This CDR3 spans 12 amino acids. Germline assignment: CDR1 SGHAT and CDR2 FQNNGV. The CDR3 DNA follows: TGTGCCAGCAGCTACTTAGACTACGAGCAGTACTTC. It codes for CASSYLDYEQYF.

In the case of this clone: The sample holds other DNA sequences that translate to the same CDR3. The chain has TRBV7-8 and TRBJ2-7; 7 bases map to TRBD1. The CDR3 loop spans 14 amino acids. In germline, CDR1 is SGHVS, CDR2 FQNEAQ. With 1 base clipped from V and 2 bases from J, the junction kept 2 bases outside the gene matches. CDR3 DNA: TGTGCCAGCAGCTTAGGACAGGGAACCTACGAGCAGTACTTC. Translation: CASSLGQGTYEQYF.

V usage is TRBV7-2 and J usage is TRBJ1-5; D not resolved. The CDR3 covers 15 residues. Germline-derived CDR1 and CDR2 are SGHTA and FQGNSA. V lost 2 bases and J lost 3, with 11 bases in between. CDR3 bases: TGTGCCAGCAGCTTAAGCCTAAGTAACAATCAGCCCCAGCATTTT. Residues: CASSLSLSNNQPQHF.